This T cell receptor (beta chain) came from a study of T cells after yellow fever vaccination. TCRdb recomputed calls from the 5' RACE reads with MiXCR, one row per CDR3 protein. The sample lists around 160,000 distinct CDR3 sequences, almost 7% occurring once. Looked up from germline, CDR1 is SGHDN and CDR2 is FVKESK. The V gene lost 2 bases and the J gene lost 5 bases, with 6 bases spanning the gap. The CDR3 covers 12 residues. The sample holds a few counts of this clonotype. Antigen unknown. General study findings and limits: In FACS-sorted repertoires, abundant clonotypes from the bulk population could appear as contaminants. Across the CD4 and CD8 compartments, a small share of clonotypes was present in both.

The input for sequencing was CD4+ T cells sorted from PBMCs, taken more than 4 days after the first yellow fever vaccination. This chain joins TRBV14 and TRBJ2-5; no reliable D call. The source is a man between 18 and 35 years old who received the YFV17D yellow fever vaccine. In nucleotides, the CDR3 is TGTGCCAGCAGCCAATCCTGGGAGACCCAGTACTTC. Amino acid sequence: CASSQSWETQYF.